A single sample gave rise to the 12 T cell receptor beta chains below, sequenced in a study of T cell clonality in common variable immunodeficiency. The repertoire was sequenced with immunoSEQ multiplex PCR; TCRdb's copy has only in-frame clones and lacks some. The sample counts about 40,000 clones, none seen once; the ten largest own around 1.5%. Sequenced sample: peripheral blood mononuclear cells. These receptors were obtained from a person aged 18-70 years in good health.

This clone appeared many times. The CDR3 bases that were read are TGTGCCAGCAGCTTGTTCATTAACACTGAA. Translated: CASSLFINTE. The full CDR3 is CASSLFINTEAFF. The genes are TRBV7-3 and TRBJ1-1; D gene ambiguous. The CDR3 extends 3 residues past the end of the read, so its final part is completed from the germline J gene. V was cut by 3 bases and J by 2 bases, with 7 bases left in between. The CDR3 is made up of 13 amino acids. Germline CDR1 and CDR2: SGHTA and FQGTGA.

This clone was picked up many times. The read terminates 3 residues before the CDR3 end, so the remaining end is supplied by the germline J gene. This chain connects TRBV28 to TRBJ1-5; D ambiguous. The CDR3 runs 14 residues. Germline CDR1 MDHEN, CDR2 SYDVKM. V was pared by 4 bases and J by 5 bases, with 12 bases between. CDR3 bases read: TGTGCCAGCAGTTCCCTTGAGGGCGATCAGCCC. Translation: CASSSLEGDQP. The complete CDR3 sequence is CASSSLEGDQPQHF.

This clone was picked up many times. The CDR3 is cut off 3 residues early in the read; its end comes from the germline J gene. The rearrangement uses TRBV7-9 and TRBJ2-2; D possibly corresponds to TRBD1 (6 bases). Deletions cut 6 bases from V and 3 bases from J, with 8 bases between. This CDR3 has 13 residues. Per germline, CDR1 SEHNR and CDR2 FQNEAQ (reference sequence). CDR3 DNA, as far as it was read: TGTGCCAGCAGATCAGGGGACACCGGGGAG. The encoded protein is CASRSGDTGE. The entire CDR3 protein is CASRSGDTGELFF.

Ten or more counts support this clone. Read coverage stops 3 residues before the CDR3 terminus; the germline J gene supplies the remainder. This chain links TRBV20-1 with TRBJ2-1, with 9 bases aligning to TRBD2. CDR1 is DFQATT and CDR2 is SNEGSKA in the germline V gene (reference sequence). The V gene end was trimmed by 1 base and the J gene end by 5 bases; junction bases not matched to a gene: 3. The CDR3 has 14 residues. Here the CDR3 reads CSARGSGSNNEQFF. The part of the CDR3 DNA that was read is TGCAGTGCTAGAGGTAGCGGGAGTAACAATGAG.

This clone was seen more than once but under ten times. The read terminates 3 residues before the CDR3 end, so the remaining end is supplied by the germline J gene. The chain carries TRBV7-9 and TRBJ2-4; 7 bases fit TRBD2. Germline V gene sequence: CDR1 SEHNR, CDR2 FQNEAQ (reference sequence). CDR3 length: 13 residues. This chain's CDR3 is CASSFGTNYGQYF. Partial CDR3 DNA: TGTGCCAGCAGCTTCGGGACTAACTATGGT.

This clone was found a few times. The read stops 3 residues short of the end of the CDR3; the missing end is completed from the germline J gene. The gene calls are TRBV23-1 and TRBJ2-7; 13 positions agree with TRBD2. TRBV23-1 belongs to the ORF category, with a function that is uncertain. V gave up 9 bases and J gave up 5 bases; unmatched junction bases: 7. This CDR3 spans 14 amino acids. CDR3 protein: CARNRLAGGDEQYF. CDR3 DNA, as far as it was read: TGCGCCAGGAACAGACTAGCGGGAGGCGACGAG.

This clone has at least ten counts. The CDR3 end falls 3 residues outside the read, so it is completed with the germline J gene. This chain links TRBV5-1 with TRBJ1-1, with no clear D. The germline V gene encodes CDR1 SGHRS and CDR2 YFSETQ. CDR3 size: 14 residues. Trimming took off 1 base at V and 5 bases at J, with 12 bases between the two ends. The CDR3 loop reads CASSLIGVGTEAFF. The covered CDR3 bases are TGCGCCAGCAGCTTGATCGGGGTGGGAACTGAA.

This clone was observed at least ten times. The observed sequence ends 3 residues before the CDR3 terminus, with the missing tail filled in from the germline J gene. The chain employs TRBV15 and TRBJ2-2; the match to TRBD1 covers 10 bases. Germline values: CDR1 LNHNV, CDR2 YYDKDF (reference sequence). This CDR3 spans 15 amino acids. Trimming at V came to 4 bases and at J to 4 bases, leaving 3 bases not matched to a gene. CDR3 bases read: TGTGCCACCAGCAAAGGGGACAGGGGCACCGGGGAG. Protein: CATSKGDRGTGE. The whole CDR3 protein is CATSKGDRGTGELFF.

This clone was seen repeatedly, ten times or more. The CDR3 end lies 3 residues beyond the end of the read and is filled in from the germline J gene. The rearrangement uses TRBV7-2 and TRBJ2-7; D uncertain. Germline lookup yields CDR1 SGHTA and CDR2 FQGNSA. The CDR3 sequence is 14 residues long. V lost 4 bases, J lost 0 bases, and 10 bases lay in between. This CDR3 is CASSWSPSSYEQYF. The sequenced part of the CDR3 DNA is TGTGCCAGCAGCTGGTCACCTAGCTCCTACGAG.

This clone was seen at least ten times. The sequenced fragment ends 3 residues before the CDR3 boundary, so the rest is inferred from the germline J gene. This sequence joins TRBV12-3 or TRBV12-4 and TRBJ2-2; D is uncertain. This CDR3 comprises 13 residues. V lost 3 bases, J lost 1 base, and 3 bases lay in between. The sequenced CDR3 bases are TGTGCCAGCAGTTTCGGGAACACCGGGGAG. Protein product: CASSFGNTGE. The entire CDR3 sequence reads CASSFGNTGELFF.

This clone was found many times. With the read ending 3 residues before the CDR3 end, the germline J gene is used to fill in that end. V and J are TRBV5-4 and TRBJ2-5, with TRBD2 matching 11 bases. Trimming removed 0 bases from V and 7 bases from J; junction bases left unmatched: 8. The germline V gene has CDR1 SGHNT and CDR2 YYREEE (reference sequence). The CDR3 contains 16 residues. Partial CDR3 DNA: TGTGCCAGCAGCTTGGTGGCTAGCGGGGGGTCCGGGACC. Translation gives CASSLVASGGSGT. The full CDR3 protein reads CASSLVASGGSGTQYF.

The sequenced CDR3 bases are TGTGCCAGCAGCTTAAAAGGGACAGGGGGTGAGGCAGATACG. Its protein is CASSLKGTGGEADT. The full CDR3 protein reads CASSLKGTGGEADTQYF. The chain combines TRBV7-3 with TRBJ2-3; 11 bases map to TRBD1. Sequencing ends 3 residues short of the CDR3 end; the germline J gene provides the rest. The V segment lost 1 base and the J segment 4 bases; nucleotides outside the gene matches: 7. The CDR3 runs to 17 residues. CDR1 and CDR2 from the germline V gene are SGHTA and FQGTGA.